The 24 T cell receptor beta chains given below trace back to one sample, sequenced in a study of kidney transplant recipient with SARS-CoV-2 infection. MiXCR was run by TCRdb on the reads, yielding one entry per CDR3 protein. The table has about 250,000 distinct CDR3 sequences, more than 25% seen once; the top ten hold about 7%. Source: a blood sample, taken at baseline and on day 111 from a kidney transplant recipient. The receptors shown here come from a male patient aged 30 to 40 who had COVID-19 and was a kidney transplant recipient. These T cells may partly come from the graft donor.

Worth noting for this clonotype: This could be a read error, since a much larger clone is one nucleotide away. This rearrangement joins TRBV6-6 to TRBJ1-4; the D is unclear. The CDR3 is 16 amino acids. The V gene's germline CDR1 is MNHNY and CDR2 SVGAGI (reference sequence). CDR3 DNA sequence: TGTGCCAGCAGTTACTCGAGGACTGCAACTAATGAAAAACTGGTTTTT. Translation gives CASSYSRTATNEKLVF.

This clonotype was observed at least ten times. CDR3 nucleotide sequence: TGTGCCTGGAGTGTGACTAGCGTCGGGGAGCTGTTTTTT. This translates into CAWSVTSVGELFF. The chain links TRBV30 to TRBJ2-2; TRBD2 matches at 8 bases. The trim removed 0 bases at V and 7 bases at J, leaving 1 base unmatched. Germline V gives CDR1 GTSNPN, CDR2 SVGIG (reference sequence). The CDR3 runs to 13 residues.

Notes on this clonotype: A read error may explain this, as a much larger clone is one base away. This is likely a read error, given that the CDR3 carries no conserved phenylalanine or tryptophan at its end. V usage is TRBV9 and J usage is TRBJ2-1, with 9 bases that match TRBD2. V lost 3 bases and J lost 9; bases outside the gene matches: 7. Germline-derived CDR1 and CDR2 are SGDLS and YYNGEE. The CDR3 has 14 residues. CDR3 loop: CASSGGLASGEQFL. The DNA of the CDR3 is TGTGCCAGCAGCGGGGGACTAGCCTCGGGTGAGCAGTTCCTC.

Note on this clonotype: This may stem from a read error, because a much larger clone lies one nucleotide away. The V call is TRBV29-1, the J call TRBJ1-1; perhaps TRBD1 as D (6 bases). CDR3 size: 12 residues. The germline V gene has CDR1 SQVTM and CDR2 ANQGSEA. For the CDR3, the DNA is TGCAGCGTTACCCCCGGGGGGCGGGAAGCTTCCTTT. As protein: CSVTPGGREASF.

This clonotype came up many times. A junction end diverges from the germline sequence, so it may reflect a read error. The chain joins TRBV5-1 to TRBJ1-2; D not resolved. CDR1 and CDR2 (germline): SGHRS, YFSETQ. The CDR3 totals 16 residues. The CDR3 region is CASRFESVRKTYGYTF. CDR3 coding DNA: TGCGCCAGCCGCTTTGAATCGGTTCGAAAGACCTATGGCTACACCTTC.

This clonotype occurred many times. The rearrangement links TRBV19 to TRBJ1-2; D gene uncertain. Germline V gene lookup returns CDR1 LNHDA and CDR2 SQIVND (reference sequence). V was cut by 3 bases and J by 2 bases, with 13 bases left in between. The CDR3 extends over 15 amino acids. The CDR3 loop is CASSMYHPANYGYTF. The DNA of the CDR3 is TGTGCCAGTAGTATGTACCACCCAGCAAACTATGGCTACACCTTC.

With regard to this clonotype: The junction differs from germline at one of its ends, possibly a read error. J is TRBJ2-1 and V is TRBV6-2 or TRBV6-3; TRBD2 aligns across 7 bases. This CDR3 contains 17 residues. Germline loops: CDR1 MNHEY, CDR2 SVGEGT. CDR3: CAGSYSGLESAYNEQFF. CDR3 sequence (DNA): TGTGCCGGCAGTTACTCTGGACTAGAGTCAGCCTACAATGAGCAGTTCTTC.

This clonotype was observed at least ten times. The chain links TRBV27 to TRBJ2-5; D ambiguous. V lost 6 bases and J 0 bases, leaving 11 bases between the germline ends. In germline, CDR1 is MNHEY, CDR2 SMNVEV (reference sequence). The CDR3 is made up of 14 amino acids. Here the CDR3 reads CASSQFQYQETQYF. The CDR3 DNA is TGTGCCAGCAGCCAATTCCAGTACCAAGAGACCCAGTACTTC.

On this clonotype: A much more abundant neighbour one base away suggests this may be a read error. The chain recombines TRBV5-1 with TRBJ1-1; D gene uncertain. CDR3 length: 14 residues. The germline gives CDR1 SGHRS, CDR2 YFSETQ. The CDR3 nucleotides are TGCGCCAGCAACTTGGCTGTCACGAACACTGAAGCTTTCTTT. Amino acids: CASNLAVTNTEAFF.

About this clonotype: A much bigger clone sits one base away, suggesting this may be a read error. This sequence joins TRBV6-5 and TRBJ2-1; 15 nucleotides agree with TRBD2. There are 18 residues in the CDR3. The germline V gene has CDR1 MNHEY and CDR2 SVGAGI. Unmatched junction bases numbered 14, after V lost 5 bases and J lost 9 bases. The CDR3 region has the DNA TGTGCCAGCAGTCGGACCGGGACTAGCGGGGGGAAGAACAGTGAGCAGTTCTTC. This encodes CASSRTGTSGGKNSEQFF.

Regarding this clonotype: A much larger clone lies a single base off, so this may be a read error. The chain has TRBV21-1 and TRBJ2-7; TRBD1, the table's D call, lacks a check against the DNA. TRBV21-1 is noted as a pseudogene. The CDR3 consists of 14 residues. CDR3 in DNA: TGTGCCAGCGGGTTTGGGTGGGGGCTATACGAGCAGTACTTC. As protein: CASGFGWGLYEQYF.

This clonotype was picked up one time. This may be a read error, as it is one base from a much larger clone. This sequence joins TRBV7-8 and TRBJ1-2; no reliable D call. The germline V gene has CDR1 SGHVS and CDR2 FQNEAQ. The CDR3 has 17 residues. CDR3 in amino acids: CAISTFRFTRKTYGYTF. CDR3 nucleotides: TGTGCCATCAGCACTTTTAGGTTTACCCGAAAGACCTATGGCTACACCTTC. Using reference TRBV7-8 and TRBJ1-2 for the parts outside the CDR3, the full variable domain is GAGVSQSPRYKVAKRGQDVALRCDPISGHVSLFWYQQALGQGPEFLTYFQNEAQLDKSGLPSDRFFAERPEGSVSTLKIQRTQQEDSAVYLCAISTFRFTRKTYGYTFGSGTRLTVV.

Remarks on this clonotype: A much larger clone lies one base from this, so it may be a read error. V usage is TRBV12-5 and J usage is TRBJ2-5; D unresolved. The end of the DNA is better explained by TRBJ2-7, so the J call may be wrong. CDR1 and CDR2 from the germline V gene are LGHNT and FRNRAP. The CDR3 sequence is 14 residues long. This CDR3 is CASGLVNTNYEQYF. The CDR3 DNA reads TGTGCTAGTGGTTTGGTAAATACTAACTACGAGCAGTACTTC.

This clonotype was seen at least ten times. The rearrangement links TRBV9 to TRBJ2-2, with D possibly matching TRBD2 (6 bases). CDR3 length: 17 amino acids. Germline assignment: CDR1 SGDLS and CDR2 YYNGEE. Trimming removed 0 bases from V and 1 base from J, with 13 bases in between. CDR3 coding DNA: TGTGCCAGCAGCGTAGGCTTGGTCGGGGGGAACACCGGGGAGCTGTTTTTT. Amino acids: CASSVGLVGGNTGELFF. Complete variable domain (other parts from reference TRBV9 and TRBJ2-2): DSGVTQTPKHLITATGQRVTLRCSPRSGDLSVYWYQQSLDQGLQFLIQYYNGEERAKGNILERFSAQQFPDLHSELNLSSLELGDSALYFCASSVGLVGGNTGELFFGEGSRLTVL.

As to this clonotype: Since a much larger clone is just one base distant, this may be a read error. V is TRBV9 and J is TRBJ2-2, with D tentatively TRBD1 (6 bases). V lost 7 bases and J lost 5, with 21 bases in between. Germline lookup yields CDR1 SGDLS and CDR2 YYNGEE. This CDR3 is 16 amino acids long. The chain's CDR3 is CASRWGHRGWTGELFF. The CDR3 coding sequence is TGTGCCAGCCGCTGGGGACACAGAGGTTGGACCGGGGAGCTGTTTTTT.

This clonotype has just one count. At one end the junction does not follow the germline gene, possibly because of a read error. This chain uses TRBV10-2 with TRBJ2-7; D not resolved. The CDR3 totals 18 residues. Germline CDR1 WSHSY, CDR2 SAAADI. The CDR3 region has the DNA TGCGCCAGCGGTGAGTCTGAAAGTGGCCTTGGTTCTTTCTACGAGCGGTACTTC. This codes for CASGESESGLGSFYERYF.

At least ten counts were recorded for this clonotype. V is TRBV7-9 and J is TRBJ1-2; D is unresolved. The V end lost 3 bases, the J end lost 4 bases, and 21 bases lay between the germline ends. Germline CDR1 reads SEHNR; CDR2 reads FQNEAQ (reference sequence). CDR3 length equals 17 residues. Here the CDR3 reads CASSFLRYHGKTYGYTF. The CDR3 DNA follows: TGTGCCAGCAGCTTCTTACGATACCATGGAAAGACCTATGGCTACACCTTC.

This clonotype was seen ten or more times. V gene TRBV19 combines with J gene TRBJ1-5; D uncertain. Trimming left V 2 bases short and J 8 bases short, with 10 bases between. CDR1 and CDR2 from the germline V gene are LNHDA and SQIVND (reference sequence). There are 13 residues in the CDR3. The chain's CDR3 is CASSIRREEPQHF. The CDR3, as DNA: TGTGCCAGTAGTATAAGGAGAGAGGAGCCCCAGCATTTT. The variable domain in full, completed from reference TRBV19 and TRBJ1-5, reads DGGITQSPKYLFRKEGQNVTLSCEQNLNHDAMYWYRQDPGQGLRLIYYSQIVNDFQKGDIAEGYSVSREKKESFPLTVTSAQKNPTAFYLCASSIRREEPQHFGDGTRLSIL.

In its sample, this clonotype was seen many times. The chain links TRBV27 to TRBJ2-3; no reliable D call. CDR1 and CDR2 from the germline V gene are MNHEY and SMNVEV (reference sequence). CDR3 size: 12 residues. Between the trimmed V and J ends, which lost 4 bases and 10 bases, there was a span of 12 bases. Written as DNA, the CDR3 is TGTGCCAGCAGTTCGGACGCAGAACCGCAGTATTTT. Its protein is CASSSDAEPQYF.

In its sample, this clonotype was seen many times. The chain couples TRBV19 to TRBJ1-5, with D possibly matching TRBD1 (5 bases). V shed 7 bases and J shed 5 bases, with 15 bases lying between them. Germline assignment: CDR1 LNHDA and CDR2 SQIVND (reference sequence). The CDR3 length is 14 residues. The CDR3 DNA reads TGTGCCAGTAACCCGATGGGGGTTGATCAGCCCCAGCATTTT. Encoded protein: CASNPMGVDQPQHF.

In this sample, this clonotype turned up many times. The V call is TRBV16, the J call TRBJ1-2; 11 positions match TRBD1. The CDR3 contains 14 residues. Germline V gene data show CDR1 as KGHSY and CDR2 as FQNENV. Trimming cost V 3 bases and J 3 bases; bases outside gene matches: 0. The CDR3 protein is CASSQGQGDYGYTF. For the CDR3, the DNA is TGTGCCAGCAGCCAGGGACAGGGGGACTATGGCTACACCTTC.

Turning to this clonotype: A much larger clone sits a single nucleotide away, making a read error possible. This rearrangement joins TRBV21-1 to TRBJ2-3. TRBV21-1 is a known pseudogene. This CDR3 is built from 17 residues. This CDR3 is CASRVRVATVMQDTRYF. The CDR3 region has the DNA TGTGCCAGCAGGGTTCGGGTAGCTACAGTCATGCAAGATACGCGGTATTTT.

The V gene is TRBV5-5, the J gene TRBJ2-7; D is unclear. The CDR3 spans 17 residues. Trimming took off 3 bases at V and 0 bases at J, with 19 bases between the two ends. In germline, CDR1 is SGHKS, CDR2 YYEKEE (reference sequence). CDR3 sequence reads: CASSSLRPGTSSYEQYF. Here the CDR3 DNA reads TGTGCCAGCAGCTCTCTCCGTCCCGGAACGAGCTCCTACGAGCAGTACTTC.

With regard to this clonotype: Given a much more abundant clone one base away, this may be a read error. The rearrangement links TRBV12-3 or TRBV12-4 to TRBJ2-7, with 11 positions matching TRBD2. The CDR3 consists of 14 residues. Written as DNA, the CDR3 is TGTGTCAGCAGTACGGGACTAGCGGCCTACGAGCAGTACTTC. The encoded protein is CVSSTGLAAYEQYF.